These 23 T cell receptor beta chains came from one sample sequenced in a study of T cells in Graves' hyperthyroidism and ophthalmopathy. What was amplified from RNA transcripts were TCR beta CDR3 regions. TCR CDR3 underwent first-round RT-PCR with the HTBI primer set. A single record per CDR3 protein comes from TCRdb applying MiXCR to the multiplex PCR reads. The data contain more than 500,000 distinct CDR3 sequences, 40% to 55% of them singletons. The sequenced sample was peripheral blood or thyroid tissue (not recorded which). These receptors all stem from an adult woman with Graves' disease, either hyperthyroidism or ophthalmopathy (not recorded which).

The CDR3 DNA sequence: TGTGCCACTCCGACCCGGGACTCCTCAGCGACCCAGTACTTC. Its translation: CATPTRDSSATQYF. This chain links TRBV13 with TRBJ2-5; perhaps TRBD2 as D (6 bases). V lost 10 bases and J lost 7, with 22 bases in between. CDR1 PRHDT and CDR2 FYEKMQ come from the germline V gene (reference sequence). The CDR3 length is 14 residues.

This clonotype has just a few counts. The rearrangement links TRBV4-1 to TRBJ1-3, with a tentative D call TRBD1 (6 bases). Trimming cost V 4 bases and J 5 bases, with 15 bases left between them. Germline CDR1 and CDR2: MGHRA and YSYEKL. The CDR3 loop spans 15 amino acids. CDR3 region: CASSPRTALRNTIYF. Written as DNA, the CDR3 is TGCGCCAGCAGCCCTCGGACAGCCCTTCGAAACACCATATATTTT.

This clonotype was detected many times. The chain links TRBV9 to TRBJ1-2; D gene unclear. Looked up from germline, CDR1 is SGDLS and CDR2 is YYNGEE. The germline V and J ends were trimmed by 0 bases and 4 bases, with 10 bases remaining between them. There are 14 residues in the CDR3. CDR3 residues: CASSVGAQLYGYTF. The CDR3 DNA is TGTGCCAGCAGCGTAGGAGCCCAACTCTATGGCTACACCTTC. Together with reference TRBV9 and TRBJ1-2, the CDR3 gives the full variable domain: DSGVTQTPKHLITATGQRVTLRCSPRSGDLSVYWYQQSLDQGLQFLIQYYNGEERAKGNILERFSAQQFPDLHSELNLSSLELGDSALYFCASSVGAQLYGYTFGSGTRLTVV.

This CDR3 is CSARDSRTGGRQPQHF. The CDR3 DNA is TGCAGTGCTAGAGACTCAAGGACAGGGGGCCGTCAGCCCCAGCATTTT. The rearrangement joins TRBV20-1 to TRBJ1-5, with TRBD1 matching 11 bases. There are 16 residues in the CDR3. With V trimmed by 0 bases and J by 6 bases, 7 bases remained unmatched. From germline, CDR1 is DFQATT and CDR2 SNEGSKA (reference sequence).

This clonotype has a handful of counts. V usage is TRBV29-1 and J usage is TRBJ2-3, with D possibly matching TRBD1 (5 bases). V lost 3 bases to trimming and J lost 4 bases, with 5 bases between them. This CDR3 has 11 amino acids. The germline gives CDR1 SQVTM, CDR2 ANQGSEA. The CDR3 region has the DNA TGCAGCGTTGACAGGGCAGATACGCAGTATTTT. This gives the protein CSVDRADTQYF.

This clonotype appeared a few times. The V gene is TRBV29-1, the J gene TRBJ2-7, with 9 bases lining up with TRBD1. V lost 6 bases to trimming and J lost 7 bases; unmatched junction nucleotides: 22. The CDR3 consists of 17 residues. The germline CDR1 and CDR2 sequences are SQVTM and ANQGSEA. CDR3: CSVDSIGVGQGMREQYF. The CDR3, as DNA: TGCAGCGTGGACAGCATCGGAGTGGGACAGGGTATGAGGGAGCAGTACTTC.

The gene calls are TRBV10-3 and TRBJ2-7; tentative D call: TRBD2 (5 bases). The V gene lost 7 bases and the J gene lost 2 bases, with 15 bases spanning the gap. CDR3 length: 14 residues. CDR1 is ENHRY, CDR2 SYGVKD, per germline. The CDR3 DNA reads TGTGCCATCACCCCGGGAACGGGCCCCTACGAGCAGTACTTC. This encodes CAITPGTGPYEQYF.

The chain is built from TRBV7-9 and TRBJ2-7; D is unclear. The CDR3 covers 12 residues. Deletions cut 11 bases from V and 3 bases from J, with 14 bases between. The germline V gene has CDR1 SEHNR and CDR2 FQNEAQ (reference sequence). The CDR3 nucleotides read TGTGCCGCAGGTTTATCGGGCTACGAGCAGTACTTC. Translating gives CAAGLSGYEQYF.

The chain's CDR3 is CSVAASETYEQYF. DNA of the CDR3: TGCAGCGTAGCTGCTAGCGAGACCTACGAGCAGTACTTC. This chain connects TRBV29-1 to TRBJ2-7; tentative D call: TRBD2 (6 bases). The CDR3 has 13 residues. Trimming took off 6 bases at V and 2 bases at J, with 14 bases between the two ends. Germline CDR1 and CDR2: SQVTM and ANQGSEA.

This clonotype turned up a few times. The chain links TRBV12-3 or TRBV12-4 to TRBJ1-6; a possible D gene is TRBD1 (5 bases). Between the trimmed V and J ends, which lost 4 bases and 7 bases, there was a span of 8 bases. This CDR3 spans 13 amino acids. The CDR3 spells CASSSRDNSPLHF. The CDR3 DNA reads TGTGCCAGCAGTTCCCGGGACAATTCACCCCTCCACTTT.

The J gene is TRBJ1-3, the V gene TRBV7-9, with TRBD1 matching 8 bases. This CDR3 has 15 amino acids. Trimming at V came to 5 bases and at J to 9 bases, leaving 12 bases not matched to a gene. Per the germline V gene, CDR1 is SEHNR and CDR2 is FQNEAQ (reference sequence). The CDR3 reads CASSPVDRGRSTIYF. The CDR3 nucleotides read TGTGCCAGCAGCCCCGTTGACAGGGGCCGTAGCACCATATATTTT.

The V call is TRBV6-1, the J call TRBJ1-3, with unresolved D. The CDR3 is made up of 10 amino acids. Germline CDR1 and CDR2: MNHNS and SASEGT. The DNA of the CDR3 is TGTGCTACCACGGCGAACACCATATATTTT. Translated: CATTANTIYF.

This clonotype was detected only once. This rearrangement joins TRBV25-1 to TRBJ1-5; 7 nucleotides align to TRBD1. Germline CDR1 is MGHDK and CDR2 is SYGVNS. V lost 8 bases and J lost 0; bases outside the gene matches: 16. The CDR3 runs 18 residues. CDR3 sequence: CASVGGGRGLYSNQPQHF. The CDR3 DNA follows: TGTGCCAGCGTTGGGGGGGGGAGGGGGCTCTATAGCAATCAGCCCCAGCATTTT.

This chain connects TRBV6-2 or TRBV6-3 to TRBJ1-5, with D possibly matching TRBD1 (5 bases). This CDR3 is built from 12 residues. The germline V gene has CDR1 MNHEY and CDR2 SVGEGT. The V end was cut by 5 bases, the J end by 7 bases, with 9 bases between. The CDR3 sequence is CASSPREQPQHF. For the CDR3, the DNA is TGTGCCAGCAGTCCCAGGGAACAGCCCCAGCATTTT.

This clonotype occurred many times. The chain couples TRBV10-3 to TRBJ2-3; TRBD2 aligns across 13 bases. The CDR3 loop spans 14 amino acids. Germline V lookup: CDR1 ENHRY, CDR2 SYGVKD. V trimming: 6 bases; J trimming: 4 bases; junction bases outside the gene matches: 1. In nucleotides, the CDR3 is TGTGCCATCAGCGGACTAGCGGGAGCAGATACGCAGTATTTT. This encodes CAISGLAGADTQYF.

This rearrangement joins TRBV10-2 to TRBJ2-5; D uncertain. Trimming stripped 3 bases from V and 3 bases from J, with 5 bases between. Per germline, CDR1 WSHSY and CDR2 SAAADI. The CDR3 is 12 amino acids. The chain's CDR3 is CASSDHEETQYF. The CDR3 coding sequence is TGCGCCAGCAGTGACCACGAAGAGACCCAGTACTTC.

The chain recombines TRBV2 with TRBJ2-2; 7 bases align to TRBD2. The germline V gene has CDR1 SNHLY and CDR2 FYNNEI. The trim removed 6 bases at V and 4 bases at J, leaving 11 bases unmatched. The CDR3 covers 16 residues. The CDR3 reads CASSHLAGVATGELFF. The DNA of the CDR3 is TGTGCCAGCAGCCATTTGGCGGGAGTAGCCACCGGGGAGCTGTTTTTT. The whole variable domain, filled in from reference TRBV2 and TRBJ2-2, reads EPEVTQTPSHQVTQMGQEVILRCVPISNHLYFYWYRQILGQKVEFLVSFYNNEISEKSEIFDDQFSVERPDGSNFTLKIRSTKLEDSAMYFCASSHLAGVATGELFFGEGSRLTVL.

V usage is TRBV6-6 and J usage is TRBJ1-2; 7 bases line up with TRBD1. The CDR3 length is 14 residues. Losses at the gene ends were 5 bases for V and 1 base for J; bases not matched to a gene: 4. The germline gives CDR1 MNHNY, CDR2 SVGAGI (reference sequence). CDR3 bases: TGTGCCAGCAGTGGGACAGAGAATAACTATGGCTACACCTTC. Translated: CASSGTENNYGYTF.

The chain has TRBV20-1 and TRBJ2-3, with 8 bases identical to TRBD2. Trimming removed 4 bases from V and 2 bases from J; junction bases left unmatched: 5. The germline gives CDR1 DFQATT, CDR2 SNEGSKA (reference sequence). This CDR3 contains 14 residues. Here the CDR3 reads CSAKSSGYTDTQYF. For the CDR3, the DNA is TGCAGTGCTAAGTCTAGCGGGTACACAGATACGCAGTATTTT.

In DNA form, the CDR3 reads TGCAGCGTAAGGCAGGGGAGCGGTACCCAAGAGACCCAGTACTTC. This sequence encodes CSVRQGSGTQETQYF. The chain joins TRBV29-1 to TRBJ2-5; weak D call: TRBD1 (6 bases). The V and J ends lost 6 bases and 1 base respectively, with 18 bases between them. The CDR3 totals 15 residues. Germline V gives CDR1 SQVTM, CDR2 ANQGSEA.

The sample holds a few counts of this clonotype. The chain couples TRBV5-4 to TRBJ1-2; 7 bases agree with TRBD1. CDR3 length: 12 amino acids. From germline, CDR1 is SGHNT and CDR2 YYREEE (reference sequence). V lost 2 bases and J lost 12; bases outside the gene matches: 7. The CDR3 sequence: CASSLQGTGNTF. The CDR3 region has the DNA TGTGCCAGCAGCTTACAGGGGACTGGAAACACCTTC.

This clonotype was recorded many times. CDR3 sequence: CASSVTGPHNQPQHF. For the CDR3, the DNA is TGTGCCAGCAGCGTCACCGGTCCGCATAATCAGCCCCAGCATTTT. J is TRBJ1-5 and V is TRBV5-6, with D unclear. Trimming cost V 4 bases and J 4 bases, with 15 bases left between them. The germline CDR1 and CDR2 sequences are SGHDT and YYEEEE. This CDR3 contains 15 residues.

This rearrangement joins TRBV20-1 to TRBJ1-2; TRBD1 matches at 7 bases. Germline CDR1 is DFQATT and CDR2 is SNEGSKA (reference sequence). V shed 6 bases and J 8 bases; nucleotides not matched to a gene: 9. The CDR3 extends over 12 amino acids. The CDR3 bases are TGCAGTGCCGAGGGGGCGGGGAACGGCTACACCTTC. As protein: CSAEGAGNGYTF.